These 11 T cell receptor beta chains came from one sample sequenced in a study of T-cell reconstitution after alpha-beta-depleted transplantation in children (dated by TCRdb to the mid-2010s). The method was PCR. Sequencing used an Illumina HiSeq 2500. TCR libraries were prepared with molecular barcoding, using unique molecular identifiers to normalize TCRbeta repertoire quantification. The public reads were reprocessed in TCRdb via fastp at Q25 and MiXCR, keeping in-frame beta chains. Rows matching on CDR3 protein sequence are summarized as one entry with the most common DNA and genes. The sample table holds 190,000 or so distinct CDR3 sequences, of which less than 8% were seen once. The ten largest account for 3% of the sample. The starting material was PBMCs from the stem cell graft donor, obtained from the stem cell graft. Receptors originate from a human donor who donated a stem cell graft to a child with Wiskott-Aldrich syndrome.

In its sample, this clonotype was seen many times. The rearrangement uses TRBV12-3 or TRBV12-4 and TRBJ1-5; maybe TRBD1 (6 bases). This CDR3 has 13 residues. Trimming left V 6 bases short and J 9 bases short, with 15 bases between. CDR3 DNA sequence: TGTGCCAGCAGCCCGGAGGGGGTGACGCCCCAGCATTTT. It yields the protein CASSPEGVTPQHF.

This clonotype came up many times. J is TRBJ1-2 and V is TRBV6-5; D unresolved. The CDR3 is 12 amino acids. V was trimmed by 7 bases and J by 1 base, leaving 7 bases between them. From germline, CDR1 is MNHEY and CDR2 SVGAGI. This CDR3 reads CASKRVNYGYTF. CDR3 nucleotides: TGTGCCAGCAAAAGGGTTAACTATGGCTACACCTTC.

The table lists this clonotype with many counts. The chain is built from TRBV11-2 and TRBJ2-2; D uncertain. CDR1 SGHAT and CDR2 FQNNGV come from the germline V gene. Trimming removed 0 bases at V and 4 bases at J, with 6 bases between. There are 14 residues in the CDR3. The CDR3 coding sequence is TGTGCCAGCAGCTTAGAGTACAGCACCGGGGAGCTGTTTTTT. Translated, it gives CASSLEYSTGELFF.

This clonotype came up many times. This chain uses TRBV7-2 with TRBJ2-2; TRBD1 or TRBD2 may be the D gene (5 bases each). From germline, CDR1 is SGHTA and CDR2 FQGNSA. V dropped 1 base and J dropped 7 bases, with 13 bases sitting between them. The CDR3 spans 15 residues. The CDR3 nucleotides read TGTGCCAGCAGCTTAGTCGTCCATGGGGGCGGGGAGCTGTTTTTT. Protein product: CASSLVVHGGGELFF.

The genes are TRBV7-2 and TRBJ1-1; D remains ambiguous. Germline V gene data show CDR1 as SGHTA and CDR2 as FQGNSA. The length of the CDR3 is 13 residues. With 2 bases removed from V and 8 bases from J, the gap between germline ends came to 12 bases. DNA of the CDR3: TGTGCCAGCAGCTTAAGCGGAAATGGGGAAGCTTTCTTT. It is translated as CASSLSGNGEAFF.

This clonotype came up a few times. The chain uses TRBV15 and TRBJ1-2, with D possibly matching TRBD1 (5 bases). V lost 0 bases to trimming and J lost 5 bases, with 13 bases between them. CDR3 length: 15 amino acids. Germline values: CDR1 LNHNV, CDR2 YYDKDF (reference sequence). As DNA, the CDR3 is TGTGCCACCAGCAGAGATGCCCAGGGATTGTATGGCTACACCTTC. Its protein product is CATSRDAQGLYGYTF.

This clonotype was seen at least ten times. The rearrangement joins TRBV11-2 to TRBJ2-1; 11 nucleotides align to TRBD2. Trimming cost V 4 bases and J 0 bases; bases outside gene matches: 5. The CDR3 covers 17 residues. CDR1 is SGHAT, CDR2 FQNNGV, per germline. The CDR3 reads CASSWSGLAGSYNEQFF. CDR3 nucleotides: TGTGCCAGCAGCTGGAGCGGACTAGCGGGCTCCTACAATGAGCAGTTCTTC.

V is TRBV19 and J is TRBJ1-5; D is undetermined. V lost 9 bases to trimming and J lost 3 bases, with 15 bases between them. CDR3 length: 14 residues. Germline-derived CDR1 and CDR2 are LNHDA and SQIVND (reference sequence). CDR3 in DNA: TGTGCCAGCTCAAAGCAGACCGTCAATCAGCCCCAGCATTTT. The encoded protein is CASSKQTVNQPQHF.

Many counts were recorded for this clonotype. The CDR3, as DNA: TGCAGTGCTTCCCACCGACAGGTTGAAGCTTTCTTT. It is translated as CSASHRQVEAFF. The rearrangement joins TRBV20-1 to TRBJ1-1; D perhaps matches TRBD1 (6 bases). Trimming cost V 5 bases and J 7 bases, with 14 bases left between them. CDR1 is DFQATT, CDR2 SNEGSKA, per germline (reference sequence). The CDR3 has 12 residues.

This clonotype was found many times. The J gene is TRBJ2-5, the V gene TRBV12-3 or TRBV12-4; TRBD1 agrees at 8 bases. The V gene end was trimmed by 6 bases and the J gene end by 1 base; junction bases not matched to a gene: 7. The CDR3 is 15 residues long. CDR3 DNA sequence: TGTGCCAGCAGACCCGGTACAGGGGGCCAAGAGACCCAGTACTTC. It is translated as CASRPGTGGQETQYF.

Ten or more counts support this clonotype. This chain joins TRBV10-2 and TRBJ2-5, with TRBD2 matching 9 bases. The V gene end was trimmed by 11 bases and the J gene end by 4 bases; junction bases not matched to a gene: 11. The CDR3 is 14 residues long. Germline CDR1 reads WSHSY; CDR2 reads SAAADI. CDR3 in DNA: TGCGCCGTGCTGGGGCTAGCGGGACCAGAGACCCAGTACTTC. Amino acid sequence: CAVLGLAGPETQYF.